This TCR beta chain was sequenced during a study of a mutant IDH1 vaccine in newly diagnosed glioma. Study in general: Of the patients given treatment, approximately 60% were male and 37.5% were female, and a mean age of around 38 years was recorded. It was radiotherapy, temozolomide, or both that patients received previously, with most receiving both.

Trimming cost V 4 bases and J 5 bases; bases outside gene matches: 11. Per the germline V gene, CDR1 is MNHEY and CDR2 is SMNVEV (reference sequence). This CDR3 has 16 amino acids. Time point in this sample: week 11, during vaccination. Vaccination used 300 ug of mutant IDH1 20-mer peptide per dose, with topical imiquimod. Each of the donors came in with new WHO grade 3 or 4 astrocytomas that were IDH1-mutant and ATRX-lost. As for this clone: Antigen specificity is unknown.

Profiling relied on immunoSEQ multiplex PCR, and the TCRdb table lists in-frame clones only, not all of them. The table records about 36,000 clones, 80% of them present only once. This sequence was found in a woman in her thirties with glioma. Some clones in this sample may be carry-over from other donors' samples. J is TRBJ2-7 and V is TRBV27, with TRBD1 matching 10 bases. Here the sequenced sample was peripheral blood mononuclear cells (PBMCs), taken from a glioma patient whose treatment included an IDH1 peptide vaccine. The CDR3 protein is CASSYRDRGPKNEQYF. As DNA, the CDR3 is TGTGCCAGCAGTTACCGGGACAGGGGCCCAAAGAACGAGCAGTACTTC.